These T cell receptor beta chains were read from a single sample in a study of blood T cells in healthy people across ages. TCRdb ran MiXCR on the 5' RACE reads and lists one entry per CDR3 protein. The table lists over 600,000 distinct CDR3 sequences, around 21% of them singletons. Material: blood. All receptors come from a man aged 70-80 years in good health. Both conserved end residues are trimmed from each CDR3. Where a row states a size, it is once, few, many or the class of an expanded clone; other rows omit it.

TRBV20-1 | . | SARPPGATRYEQY
TRBV5-1 | few | ASSVVGGSDSPLH
TRBV6-1 | many | ASKQSKETQY
TRBV3-1 | . | ASSQDRPSHVGEGKTQY
TRBV9 | . | ASSAPGGGYGYT
TRBV20-1 | . | SAKDRGRLDEQY
TRBV4-1 | few | ASSQETSFPDTQY
TRBV18 | . | ASFQTSTYEQY
TRBV7-9 | many | ASSLPTYNEQF
TRBV7-9 | . | ASSFTGDSPLH
TRBV6-5 | . | ASSPGTKINEQF
TRBV20-1 | few | SATTQGLAGAYGETQY
TRBV7-2 | few | ASTSARETQY
TRBV20-1 | many | SASFDRKNIQY
TRBV5-1 | many | ASSPGQAGENIQY
TRBV20-1 | few | SASPSGRTDTQY
TRBV3-1 | few | ASSQGTGWTDTQY
TRBV20-1 | many | SAMTGTSTYEQY
TRBV20-1 | . | SATTDREETQY
TRBV14 | . | ASSQRAGGTSAEQF
TRBV21-1 | few | ASSAHRVSKNIQY
TRBV12-3/TRBV12-4 | . | ASSLTSGGSTDAQY